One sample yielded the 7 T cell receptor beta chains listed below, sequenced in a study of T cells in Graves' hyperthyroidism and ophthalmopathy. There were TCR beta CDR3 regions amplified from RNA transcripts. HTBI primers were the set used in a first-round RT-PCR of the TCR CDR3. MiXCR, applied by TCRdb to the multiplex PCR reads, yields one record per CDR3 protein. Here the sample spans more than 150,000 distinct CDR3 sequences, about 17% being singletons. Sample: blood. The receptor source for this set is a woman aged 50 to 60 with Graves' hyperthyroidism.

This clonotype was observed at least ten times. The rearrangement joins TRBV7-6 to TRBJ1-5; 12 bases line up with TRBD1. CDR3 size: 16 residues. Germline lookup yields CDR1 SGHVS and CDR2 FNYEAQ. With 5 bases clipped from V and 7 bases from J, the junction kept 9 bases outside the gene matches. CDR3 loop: CASSPGTGGAGQPQHF. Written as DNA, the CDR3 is TGTGCCAGCAGCCCCGGGACAGGGGGCGCCGGGCAGCCCCAGCATTTT.

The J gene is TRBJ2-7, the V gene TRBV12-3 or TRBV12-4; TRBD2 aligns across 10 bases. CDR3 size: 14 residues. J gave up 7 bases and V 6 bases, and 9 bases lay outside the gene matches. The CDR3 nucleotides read TGTGCCAGCAGCACCCTAGCGGGAGTCGGGGAGCAGTACTTC. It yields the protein CASSTLAGVGEQYF.

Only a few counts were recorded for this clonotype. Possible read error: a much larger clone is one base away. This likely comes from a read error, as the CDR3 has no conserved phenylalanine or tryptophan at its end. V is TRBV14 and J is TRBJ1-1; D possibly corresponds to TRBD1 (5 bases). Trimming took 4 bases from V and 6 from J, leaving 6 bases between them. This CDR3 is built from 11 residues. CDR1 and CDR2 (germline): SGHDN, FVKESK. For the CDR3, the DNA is TGTGCCAGCAGCCTAGGGGCTGAAGCTTTCTCT. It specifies CASSLGAEAFS.

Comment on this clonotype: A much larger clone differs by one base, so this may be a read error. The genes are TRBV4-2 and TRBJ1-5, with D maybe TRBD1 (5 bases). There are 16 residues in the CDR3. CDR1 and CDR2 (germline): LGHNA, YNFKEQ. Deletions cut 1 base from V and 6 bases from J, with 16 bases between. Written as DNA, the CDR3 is TGTGCCAGCAGCCAAGCTGGGCTTCGGGGCAGTCAGCCCCAGCATTTT. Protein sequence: CASSQAGLRGSQPQHF.

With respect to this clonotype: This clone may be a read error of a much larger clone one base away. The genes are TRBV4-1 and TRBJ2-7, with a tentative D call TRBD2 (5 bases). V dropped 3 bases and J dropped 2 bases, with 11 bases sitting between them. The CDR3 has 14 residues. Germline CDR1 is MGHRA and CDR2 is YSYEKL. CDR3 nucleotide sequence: TGCGCCAGCAGCCACGGACTGGGCCCCTACGAGCAGTACTTC. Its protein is CASSHGLGPYEQYF.

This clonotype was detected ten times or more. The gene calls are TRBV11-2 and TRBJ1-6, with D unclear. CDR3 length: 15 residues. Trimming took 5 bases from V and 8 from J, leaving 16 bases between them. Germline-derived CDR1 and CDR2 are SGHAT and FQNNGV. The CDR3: CASSLVEGADSPLHF. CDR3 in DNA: TGTGCCAGCAGCCTTGTTGAGGGTGCGGATTCACCCCTCCACTTT.

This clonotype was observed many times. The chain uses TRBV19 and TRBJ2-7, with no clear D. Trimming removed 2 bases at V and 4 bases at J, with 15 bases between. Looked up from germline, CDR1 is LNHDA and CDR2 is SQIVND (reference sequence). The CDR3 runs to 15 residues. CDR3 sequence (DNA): TGTGCCAGTAGTATACCTCTCCGGACGTCTTACGAGCAGTACTTC. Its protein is CASSIPLRTSYEQYF.